This TCR beta chain emerged from a study of vaccination effects on CD4 cells after COVID-19. Regarding the study as a whole: Marked contraction was observed in infection-induced and vaccine-induced clones late after vaccination.

Sequencing was preceded by expansion of antigen-specific CD4+ T cells with viral peptide pools in the ViraFEST assay. Between days 10 and 11 of culture, CD4+ T cells were separated out. None of the vaccinated had previously contracted SARS-CoV-2, and their nucleocapsid antibodies tested negative. PBMC were cultured at under 2.5 million per well with approximately 10 IU/ml IL-2 and about 9.2 ug/ml peptides. On both days 3 and 7, half of the culture medium was replaced with IL-2 medium. Remarks on this clone: The antigen is not known.

Germline V lookup: CDR1 MNHEY, CDR2 SVGAGI. The V end lost 2 bases, the J end lost 5 bases, and 9 bases lay between the germline ends. The CDR3 runs to 13 residues. Clones were sequenced by immunoSEQ multiplex PCR, and TCRdb holds only the in-frame ones, with some missing. The sample has tens of thousands of clones; around three quarters are singletons. The sequence derives from a human donor who received a COVID-19 vaccine. The rearrangement joins TRBV6-5 to TRBJ1-2; no firm D call. The sequencing here drew on CD4+ T cells from PBMCs cultured with HCoV-OC43 spike peptides, taken before COVID-19 vaccination. Subset described: HCoV-OC43 spike overlapping peptide pool stimulation. This CDR3 is CASSYAGFYGYTF. DNA for the CDR3: TGTGCCAGCAGTTACGCGGGGTTTTATGGCTACACCTTC.